The next 5 T cell receptor beta chains were all read from a single sample in a study of cytomegalovirus exposure and HLA in healthy donors (dated by TCRdb to the late 2010s). The library was generated by the immunoSEQ multiplex PCR assay. For the multiplex PCR, a mixture combining 60 forward primers for TCR Vbeta segments and 13 reverse primers for TCR Jbeta segments was used. Entries here come from immuneACCESS through TCRdb and include only in-frame sequences with V and J called. Some clones fail to appear in such tables; in the studies checked, an unresolved V gene covers under half of the shortfall, and the cause of the remainder is unknown. Recorded for this sample are about 110,000 clones; approximately 80% of them occurred a single time. Jointly, the top ten make up roughly 4.2% of the sample. The specimen was PBMCs. All receptors come from a male donor in good health and CMV-seronegative.

This chain connects TRBV5-4 to TRBJ2-1; 10 bases fit TRBD2. The germline CDR1 and CDR2 sequences are SGHNT and YYREEE (reference sequence). The CDR3 consists of 17 residues. Losses at the gene ends were 0 bases for V and 6 bases for J; bases not matched to a gene: 9. CDR3 sequence reads: CASSLGLAGDPVNEQFF. The CDR3 DNA reads TGTGCCAGCAGCTTGGGGCTAGCGGGAGACCCTGTCAATGAGCAGTTCTTC.

The chain joins TRBV5-4 to TRBJ2-7; 10 positions match TRBD1. The CDR3 runs to 14 residues. Germline-derived CDR1 and CDR2 are SGHNT and YYREEE (reference sequence). V shed 4 bases, J shed 4 bases, and the junction held 5 bases outside the gene matches. CDR3 sequence reads: CASSQSGQGYEQYF. As DNA, the CDR3 is TGTGCCAGCAGCCAGTCGGGACAGGGGTACGAGCAGTACTTC.

V is TRBV7-9 and J is TRBJ2-7; 9 nucleotides align to TRBD2. Germline V gene data show CDR1 as SEHNR and CDR2 as FQNEAQ (reference sequence). The CDR3 covers 13 residues. The trim removed 5 bases at V and 5 bases at J, leaving 4 bases unmatched. CDR3: CASSNSGRHEQYF. The DNA of the CDR3 is TGTGCCAGCAGCAATAGCGGGAGACACGAGCAGTACTTC.

CDR3 coding DNA: TGTGCCAGCACCGGCCGGCGCGGGACTAGCGGCCACAATGAGCAGTTCTTC. It translates to CASTGRRGTSGHNEQFF. The chain has TRBV27 and TRBJ2-1; TRBD2 matches 11 bases. Germline V gene lookup returns CDR1 MNHEY and CDR2 SMNVEV (reference sequence). J was trimmed by 5 bases and V by 7 bases; bases with no gene match: 13. The length of the CDR3 is 17 residues.

The chain links TRBV19 to TRBJ2-1, with TRBD2 identical over 13 bases. V was clipped by 1 base and J by 8 bases; unmatched bases: 2. The germline gives CDR1 LNHDA, CDR2 SQIVND (reference sequence). This CDR3 has 15 amino acids. CDR3 protein: CASSIGTSGSYEQFF. CDR3 coding DNA: TGTGCCAGTAGTATAGGGACTAGCGGGAGTTATGAGCAGTTCTTC.